The 15 T cell receptor beta chains reported below all come from one sample, sequenced in a study of T cell responses to AZD1222 COVID-19 vaccine. The data were produced by immunoSEQ multiplex PCR, yet TCRdb's version contains in-frame clones alone and is incomplete. The sample holds over 100,000 clones, about 91% seen once. The source was peripheral blood, collected on day 0 of AZD1222 vaccination. The receptor source for this set is an adult in good health.

The chain links TRBV5-1 to TRBJ1-5; no reliable D call. The CDR3 covers 13 residues. Deletions cut 4 bases from V and 4 bases from J, with 9 bases between. Germline V lookup: CDR1 SGHRS, CDR2 YFSETQ. The CDR3 DNA is TGCGCCAGCAGCCTTGGACCTAATCAGCCCCAGCATTTT. Translating it yields CASSLGPNQPQHF. Complete variable domain (other parts from reference TRBV5-1 and TRBJ1-5): KAGVTQTPRYLIKTRGQQVTLSCSPISGHRSVSWYQQTPGQGLQFLFEYFSETQRNKGNFPGRFSGRQFSNSRSEMNVSTLELGDSALYLCASSLGPNQPQHFGDGTRLSIL.

This chain uses TRBV12-3 or TRBV12-4 with TRBJ1-2; D gene ambiguous. Trimming took 3 bases from V and 8 from J, leaving 10 bases between them. This CDR3 spans 12 amino acids. The CDR3 bases are TGTGCCAGCAGTTTGGCGGGTAGGGGCTACACCTTC. This translates into CASSLAGRGYTF.

The J gene is TRBJ2-5, the V gene TRBV5-5, with a tentative D call TRBD1 (7 bases). The V and J ends lost 10 bases and 0 bases respectively, with 13 bases between them. CDR1 is SGHKS and CDR2 is YYEKEE in the germline V gene (reference sequence). The CDR3 contains 13 residues. CDR3 loop: CAAGGTDQETQYF. The CDR3 DNA follows: TGTGCCGCCGGAGGGACAGACCAAGAGACCCAGTACTTC.

The V gene is TRBV7-9, the J gene TRBJ2-7; 8 positions match TRBD1. Germline CDR1 reads SEHNR; CDR2 reads FQNEAQ (reference sequence). Trimming removed 4 bases from V and 5 bases from J; junction bases left unmatched: 7. CDR3 length equals 14 residues. This CDR3 is CASSSSGGRDEQYF. Here the CDR3 DNA reads TGTGCCAGCAGCTCATCAGGGGGCCGGGACGAGCAGTACTTC.

The chain joins TRBV7-2 to TRBJ1-2, with 11 bases lining up with TRBD1. The CDR3 totals 16 residues. V shed 7 bases and J 4 bases; nucleotides not matched to a gene: 11. CDR1 and CDR2 from the germline V gene are SGHTA and FQGNSA. The CDR3 DNA reads TGTGCCAGCACCTCACGAGGGACAGGGGGGTTCTATGGCTACACCTTC. Residues: CASTSRGTGGFYGYTF.

This clone was recorded once. CDR3 loop: CASSPANSYEQYF. The CDR3 DNA follows: TGTGCCAGCTCACCAGCGAACTCCTACGAGCAGTACTTC. The chain couples TRBV18 to TRBJ2-7; no clear D. Looked up from germline, CDR1 is KGHSH and CDR2 is LQKENI. V was clipped by 2 bases and J by 0 bases, with 5 bases between them. CDR3 length: 13 amino acids.

This clone was detected many times. The chain employs TRBV27 and TRBJ2-7; D is tentatively TRBD1 or TRBD2 (5 bases each). Trimming cost V 3 bases and J 5 bases, with 17 bases left between them. The CDR3 spans 15 residues. Germline values: CDR1 MNHEY, CDR2 SMNVEV (reference sequence). As DNA, the CDR3 is TGTGCCAGCAGTTTGGGGACGGGGCCGCGCCACGAGCAGTACTTC. This encodes CASSLGTGPRHEQYF.

This rearrangement joins TRBV4-1 to TRBJ2-5; 9 nucleotides match TRBD2. V shed 1 base and J 9 bases; nucleotides not matched to a gene: 9. Germline V lookup: CDR1 MGHRA, CDR2 YSYEKL. The CDR3 length is 15 residues. CDR3 region: CASSQVAGVRAAQYF. The CDR3 DNA reads TGCGCCAGCAGCCAAGTAGCGGGGGTCCGGGCGGCCCAGTACTTC.

The rearrangement uses TRBV27 and TRBJ2-3, with D possibly matching TRBD2 (5 bases). There are 14 residues in the CDR3. The germline gives CDR1 MNHEY, CDR2 SMNVEV (reference sequence). V lost 7 bases and J 8 bases, leaving 19 bases between the germline ends. The DNA for the CDR3 is TGTGCCAGCACCCCTGGACTTGCTTCGGGTACGCAGTATTTT. Amino acid sequence: CASTPGLASGTQYF.

A single count supports this clone. This chain uses TRBV21-1 with TRBJ2-1; the D call of TRBD2 is as the table states it, not checked on the DNA. TRBV21-1 is an annotated pseudogene. This CDR3 spans 11 amino acids. The CDR3 is CASERYNEQFF. The CDR3 region has the DNA TGTGCCAGCGAGCGGTACAATGAGCAGTTCTTC.

The chain has TRBV3-1 (or the pseudogene TRBV3-2) and TRBJ1-5; tentative D call: TRBD1 (5 bases). Germline V gene lookup returns CDR1 LGHDT and CDR2 YNNKEL (reference sequence). V dropped 1 base and J dropped 1 base, with 8 bases sitting between them. This CDR3 has 15 amino acids. The CDR3 DNA reads TGTGCCAGCAGCCAAGGTGACAGAAGCAATCAGCCCCAGCATTTT. Protein sequence: CASSQGDRSNQPQHF.

The chain carries TRBV10-1 and TRBJ2-7; 9 bases map to TRBD2. Trimming took 5 bases from V and 3 from J; bases not matched to a gene: 11. Looked up from germline, CDR1 is WNHNN and CDR2 is SYGVQD (reference sequence). The CDR3 contains 16 residues. The CDR3 region is CASSTSGPGDLYEQYF. The CDR3 region has the DNA TGCGCCAGCAGTACTAGCGGGCCGGGGGATCTCTACGAGCAGTACTTC.

V usage is TRBV7-9 and J usage is TRBJ1-1; possibly TRBD1 for D (5 bases). The V and J ends lost 4 bases and 1 base respectively, with 10 bases between them. Per the germline V gene, CDR1 is SEHNR and CDR2 is FQNEAQ (reference sequence). The CDR3 has 14 residues. The CDR3 region is CASSSREWNTEAFF. CDR3 nucleotides: TGTGCCAGCAGCTCCAGGGAATGGAACACTGAAGCTTTCTTT.

The chain recombines TRBV5-4 with TRBJ2-2; 8 bases match TRBD1. J lost 4 bases, V lost 3 bases, and 5 bases had no gene match. The germline CDR1 and CDR2 sequences are SGHNT and YYREEE (reference sequence). The CDR3 length is 15 residues. DNA of the CDR3: TGTGCCAGCAGCTATGGACAGGGTGGCACCGGGGAGCTGTTTTTT. As protein: CASSYGQGGTGELFF.

This chain joins TRBV7-9 and TRBJ2-7; D is ambiguous. Germline loops: CDR1 SEHNR, CDR2 FQNEAQ (reference sequence). The CDR3 is 14 amino acids. V was trimmed by 1 base and J by 2 bases, leaving 9 bases between them. CDR3 in amino acids: CASSLEGPAYEQYF. CDR3 DNA sequence: TGTGCCAGCAGCTTAGAGGGCCCAGCCTACGAGCAGTACTTC.